The clone carrying this TCR beta chain was seen a few times. Original processing notes: For nucleated cells, counts were estimated from reference gene primer amplification. Profiled with immunoSEQ multiplex PCR; TCRdb holds only in-frame clones, not every one. From that table come the V and J calls and clone size; the DNA was used to work out D and trimming. The sample includes 300,000 or so clones, 85% to 90% of them seen just once. This sample is part of a study of blood T cell repertoires in COVID-19. Two negative PCRs, clearance, or symptom resolution were required of recovered Cohort 3 donors. The J segment lost 11 bases and the V segment lost 5 bases, leaving 7 bases of the junction unmatched. Germline V gives CDR1 SGHNT, CDR2 YENEEA. The CDR3 loop spans 13 amino acids.

Sequencing input: PBMCs or T cells enriched from blood (not recorded which). This TCR came from a woman younger than 30 who had recovered from COVID-19. The chain joins TRBV11-3 to TRBJ1-1, with TRBD1 identical over 11 bases. CDR3 DNA: TGTGCCAGCAGCGCCGGACAGGGGGCTGGTGCTTTCTTT. Residues: CASSAGQGAGAFF.